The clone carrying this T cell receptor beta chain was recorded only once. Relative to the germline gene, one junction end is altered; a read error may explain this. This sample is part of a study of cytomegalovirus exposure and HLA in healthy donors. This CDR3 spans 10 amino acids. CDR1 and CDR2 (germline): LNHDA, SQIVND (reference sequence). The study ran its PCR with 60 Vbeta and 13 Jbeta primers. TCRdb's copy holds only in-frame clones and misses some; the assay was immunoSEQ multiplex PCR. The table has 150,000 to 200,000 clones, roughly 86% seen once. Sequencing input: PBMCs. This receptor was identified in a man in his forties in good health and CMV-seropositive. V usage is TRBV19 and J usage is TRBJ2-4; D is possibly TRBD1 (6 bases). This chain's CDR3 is CRGFVNIQYF. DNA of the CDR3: TGCAGGGGATTTGTAAACATTCAGTACTTC.